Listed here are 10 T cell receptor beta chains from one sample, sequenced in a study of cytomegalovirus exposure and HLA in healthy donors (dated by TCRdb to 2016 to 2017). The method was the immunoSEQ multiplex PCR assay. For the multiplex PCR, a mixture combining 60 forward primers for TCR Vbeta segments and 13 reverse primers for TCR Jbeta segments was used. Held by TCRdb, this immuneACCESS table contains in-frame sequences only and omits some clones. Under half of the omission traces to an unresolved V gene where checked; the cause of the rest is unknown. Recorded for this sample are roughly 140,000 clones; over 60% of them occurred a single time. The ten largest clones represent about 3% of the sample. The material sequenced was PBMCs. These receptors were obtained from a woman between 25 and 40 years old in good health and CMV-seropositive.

The CDR3 is CASSLSRNYEQYF. The DNA of the CDR3 is TGTGCCAGCAGTTTATCGAGAAATTACGAGCAGTACTTC. The V and J genes are TRBV27 and TRBJ2-7; no reliable D call. V was shortened by 0 bases and J by 4 bases, with 7 bases between the two germline ends. The germline CDR1 and CDR2 sequences are MNHEY and SMNVEV (reference sequence). This CDR3 contains 13 residues.

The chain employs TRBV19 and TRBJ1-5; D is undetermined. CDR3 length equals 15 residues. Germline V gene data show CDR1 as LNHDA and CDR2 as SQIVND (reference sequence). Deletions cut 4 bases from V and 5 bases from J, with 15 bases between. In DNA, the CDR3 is TGTGCCAGTAGTAGGTCTACGCGGGCGGATCAGCCCCAGCATTTT. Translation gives CASSRSTRADQPQHF. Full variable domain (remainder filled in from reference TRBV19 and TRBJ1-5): DGGITQSPKYLFRKEGQNVTLSCEQNLNHDAMYWYRQDPGQGLRLIYYSQIVNDFQKGDIAEGYSVSREKKESFPLTVTSAQKNPTAFYLCASSRSTRADQPQHFGDGTRLSIL.

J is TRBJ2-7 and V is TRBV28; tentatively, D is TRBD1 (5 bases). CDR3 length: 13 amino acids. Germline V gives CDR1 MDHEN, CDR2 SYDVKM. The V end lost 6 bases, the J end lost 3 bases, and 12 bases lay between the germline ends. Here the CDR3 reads CASRKQGYYEQYF. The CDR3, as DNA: TGTGCCAGCAGGAAGCAGGGTTACTACGAGCAGTACTTC.

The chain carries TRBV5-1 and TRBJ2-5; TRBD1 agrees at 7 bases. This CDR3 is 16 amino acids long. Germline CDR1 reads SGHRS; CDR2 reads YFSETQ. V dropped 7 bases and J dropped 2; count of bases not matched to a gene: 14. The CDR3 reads CASRQNTGTAQETQYF. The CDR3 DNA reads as TGCGCCAGCCGCCAAAACACCGGGACAGCTCAAGAGACCCAGTACTTC.

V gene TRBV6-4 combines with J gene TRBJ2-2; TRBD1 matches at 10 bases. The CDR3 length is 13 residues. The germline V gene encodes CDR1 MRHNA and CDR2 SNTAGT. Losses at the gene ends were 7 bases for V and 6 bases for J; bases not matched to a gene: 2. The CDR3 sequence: CASKDRGSGELFF. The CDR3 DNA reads TGTGCCAGCAAGGACAGGGGGTCCGGGGAGCTGTTTTTT.

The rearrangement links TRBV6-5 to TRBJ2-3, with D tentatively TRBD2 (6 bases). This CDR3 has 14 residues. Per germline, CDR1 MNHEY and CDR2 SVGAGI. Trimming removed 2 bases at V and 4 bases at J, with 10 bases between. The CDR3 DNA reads TGTGCCAGCAGTTACGGAGGGTCCCCAGATACGCAGTATTTT. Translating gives CASSYGGSPDTQYF.

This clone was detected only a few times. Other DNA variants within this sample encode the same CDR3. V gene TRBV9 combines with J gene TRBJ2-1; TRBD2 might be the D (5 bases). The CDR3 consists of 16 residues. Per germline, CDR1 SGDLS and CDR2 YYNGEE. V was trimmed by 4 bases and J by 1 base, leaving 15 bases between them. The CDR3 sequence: CASSIPSSGSYNEQFF. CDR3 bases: TGTGCCAGCAGCATCCCTTCGTCGGGATCCTACAATGAGCAGTTCTTC.

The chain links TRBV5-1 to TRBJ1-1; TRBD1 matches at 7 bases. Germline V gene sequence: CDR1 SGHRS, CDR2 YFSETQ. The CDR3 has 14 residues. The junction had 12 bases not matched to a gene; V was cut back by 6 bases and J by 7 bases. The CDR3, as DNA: TGCGCCAGCACCTCGGGTCAGGGGGACGGTGAAGCTTTCTTT. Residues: CASTSGQGDGEAFF.

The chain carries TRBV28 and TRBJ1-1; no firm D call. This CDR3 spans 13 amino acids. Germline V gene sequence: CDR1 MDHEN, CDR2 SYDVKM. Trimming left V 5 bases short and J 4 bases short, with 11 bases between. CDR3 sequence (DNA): TGTGCCAGCAGTCCACGACTGGGCACTGAAGCTTTCTTT. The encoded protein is CASSPRLGTEAFF.

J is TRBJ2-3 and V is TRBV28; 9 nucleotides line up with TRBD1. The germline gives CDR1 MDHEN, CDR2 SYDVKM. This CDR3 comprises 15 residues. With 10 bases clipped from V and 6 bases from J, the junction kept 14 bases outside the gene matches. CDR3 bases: TGTGCCACAGAATTGGGGGACAGGGCGTCGGATACGCAGTATTTT. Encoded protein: CATELGDRASDTQYF.